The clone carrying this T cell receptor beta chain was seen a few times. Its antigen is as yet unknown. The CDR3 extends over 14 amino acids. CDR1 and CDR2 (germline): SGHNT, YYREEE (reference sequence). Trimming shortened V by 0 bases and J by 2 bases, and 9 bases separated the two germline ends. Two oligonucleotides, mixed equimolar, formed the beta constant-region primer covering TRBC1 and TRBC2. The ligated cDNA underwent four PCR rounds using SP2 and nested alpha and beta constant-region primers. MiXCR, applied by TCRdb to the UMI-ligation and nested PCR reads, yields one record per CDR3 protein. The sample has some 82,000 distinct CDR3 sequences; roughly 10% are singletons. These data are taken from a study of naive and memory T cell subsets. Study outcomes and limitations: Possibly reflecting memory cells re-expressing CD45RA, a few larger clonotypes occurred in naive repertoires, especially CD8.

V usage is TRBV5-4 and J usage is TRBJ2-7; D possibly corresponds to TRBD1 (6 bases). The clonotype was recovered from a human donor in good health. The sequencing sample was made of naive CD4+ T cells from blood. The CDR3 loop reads CASSLDQGTYEQYF. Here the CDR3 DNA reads TGTGCCAGCAGCTTGGATCAGGGGACCTACGAGCAGTACTTC. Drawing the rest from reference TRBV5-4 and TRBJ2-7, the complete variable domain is ETGVTQSPTHLIKTRGQQVTLRCSSQSGHNTVSWYQQALGQGPQFIFQYYREEENGRGNFPPRFSGLQFPNYSSELNVNALELDDSALYLCASSLDQGTYEQYFGPGTRLTVT.